This T cell receptor (beta chain) was recorded in a study of shared clonotypes between healthy human individuals. CD8 cells regarded as naive lacked CD45RO, were positively chosen for CCR7, and omitted terminally differentiated effector memory CD45RA+ cells. CDR1 and CDR2 (germline): SGDLS, YYNGEE. V was pared by 4 bases and J by 1 base, with 6 bases of the junction left unmatched. This CDR3 spans 16 amino acids. The protocol was immunoSEQ multiplex PCR, while the TCRdb copy is restricted to in-frame clones and leaves out a portion. The sample comprises over 2,000,000 clones, 85% to 95% of which are singletons, and around 1.7% rests with the top ten.

The sample taken for sequencing was naive CD8+ T cells from PBMCs. The clonotype originates from a man in his late teens or twenties in good health. Some clones in this sample may be carry-over from other donors' samples. V usage is TRBV9 and J usage is TRBJ2-3; 10 positions agree with TRBD2. The CDR3 here is CASSLTSGEGTDTQYF. The CDR3 nucleotides read TGTGCCAGCAGCCTTACTAGCGGGGAAGGCACAGATACGCAGTATTTT.